Below, 8 T cell receptor beta chains from the same sample are listed, as sequenced in a study of breast tumors, draining lymph nodes, adjacent tissues. TCRdb fed the multiplex PCR reads into MiXCR, producing one record per CDR3 protein. Here the sample spans some 53,000 distinct CDR3 sequences, under 55% being singletons. The material sequenced was breast tumor tissue. The receptors come from a female donor with breast cancer. Some clones in this sample may be carry-over from other donors' samples.

Comment on this clonotype: Since no conserved phenylalanine or tryptophan closes the CDR3, a read error is the likely cause. The CDR3 is CVSSPGGDTIYS. As DNA, the CDR3 is TGTGTCAGCAGCCCCGGAGGAGACACCATATATTCT. The chain has TRBV7-2 and TRBJ1-3; D call uncertain. CDR3 length: 12 residues. CDR1 is SGHTA and CDR2 is FQGNSA in the germline V gene.

The chain employs TRBV9 and TRBJ2-2, with D possibly being TRBD1 (6 bases). The V gene's germline CDR1 is SGDLS and CDR2 YYNGEE. The CDR3 runs to 13 residues. V was clipped by 3 bases and J by 8 bases, with 11 bases between them. The CDR3 here is CASSESGTGELFF. Here the CDR3 DNA reads TGTGCCAGCAGCGAGTCGGGGACAGGGGAGCTGTTTTTT.

This clonotype was detected ten times or more. The rearrangement joins TRBV5-5 to TRBJ1-5, with D unresolved. CDR3 length: 15 amino acids. The V and J ends lost 3 bases and 7 bases respectively, with 17 bases between them. CDR1 SGHKS and CDR2 YYEKEE come from the germline V gene (reference sequence). CDR3 sequence reads: CASSSGRLVRQPQHF. The CDR3, as DNA: TGTGCCAGCAGCTCTGGCAGGCTCGTTCGGCAGCCCCAGCATTTT.

The chain links TRBV11-1 to TRBJ2-3, with 9 bases aligning to TRBD2. Germline lookup yields CDR1 SGHAT and CDR2 FQDESV (reference sequence). J gave up 5 bases and V 3 bases, and 9 bases lay outside the gene matches. This CDR3 is built from 16 residues. The CDR3 sequence is CASSLGGLAGIDTQYF. The CDR3 region has the DNA TGTGCCAGCAGCTTGGGGGGGCTAGCGGGGATAGATACGCAGTATTTT.

The J gene is TRBJ2-5, the V gene TRBV20-1; 10 bases line up with TRBD1. V was pared by 6 bases and J by 5 bases, with 12 bases of the junction left unmatched. Germline V lookup: CDR1 DFQATT, CDR2 SNEGSKA (reference sequence). This CDR3 contains 15 residues. Here the CDR3 DNA reads TGCAGTGCCGACCGGGACAGGGGAAAGCAGGAGACCCAGTACTTC. Residues: CSADRDRGKQETQYF.

The J gene is TRBJ1-3, the V gene TRBV12-3 or TRBV12-4; tentatively, D is TRBD1 (5 bases). This CDR3 region has 15 residues. V was pared by 6 bases and J by 7 bases, with 19 bases between. The CDR3 sequence: CASSTAGVDGNTIYF. Written as DNA, the CDR3 is TGTGCCAGCAGCACCGCGGGGGTCGATGGGAACACCATATATTTT.

This clonotype was observed many times. An end of the junction differs from the germline gene, which may be a read error. The rearrangement links TRBV11-1 to TRBJ2-7; perhaps D is TRBD1 or TRBD2 (5 bases each). The CDR3 consists of 13 residues. The germline V gene has CDR1 SGHAT and CDR2 FQDESV (reference sequence). As DNA, the CDR3 is TGTGCCAGCAGCCCCGCCGCCCAGGGAGAGCGGTACTTC. Translation: CASSPAAQGERYF.

This clonotype appeared many times. This chain uses TRBV6-2 or TRBV6-3 with TRBJ2-7; 7 bases line up with TRBD2. After removal of 7 bases from V and 3 bases from J, the junction contained 9 bases not matched to a gene. Germline V gives CDR1 MNHEY, CDR2 SVGEGT. There are 14 residues in the CDR3. The CDR3 protein is CASTQWGRGYEQYF. For the CDR3, the DNA is TGTGCCAGCACCCAGTGGGGGAGGGGCTACGAGCAGTACTTC.